Presented here are 13 T cell receptor beta chains from one specimen sequenced in a study of glioma-infiltrating T cells after dendritic cell vaccination. Data came from immunoSEQ multiplex PCR; TCRdb stores just in-frame clones and leaves some out. This table holds under 70,000 clones, approximately 85% found once. Sequences were derived from blood, sampled before dendritic cell vaccination. These receptor sequences come from a human donor with glioblastoma.

The V and J genes are TRBV19 and TRBJ2-5, with a weak D call TRBD1 (5 bases). Trimming took 4 bases from V and 4 from J, leaving 10 bases between them. Germline V gene sequence: CDR1 LNHDA, CDR2 SQIVND (reference sequence). The CDR3 has 13 amino acids. CDR3 loop: CASSTQGSETQYF. CDR3 nucleotide sequence: TGTGCCAGTAGTACTCAGGGTTCAGAGACCCAGTACTTC.

This rearrangement joins TRBV5-1 to TRBJ2-3, with D possibly matching TRBD1 (5 bases). V was trimmed by 4 bases and J by 2 bases, leaving 14 bases between them. Germline CDR1 SGHRS, CDR2 YFSETQ. The CDR3 extends over 15 amino acids. This CDR3 reads CASSPQGPNTDTQYF. CDR3 nucleotide sequence: TGCGCCAGCAGCCCTCAGGGCCCCAACACAGATACGCAGTATTTT.

This clone was picked up one time. The V call is TRBV5-4, the J call TRBJ2-7; 12 nucleotides line up with TRBD1. CDR3 length: 16 amino acids. V lost 0 bases and J lost 3; bases outside the gene matches: 4. Germline V gives CDR1 SGHNT, CDR2 YYREEE (reference sequence). Written as DNA, the CDR3 is TGTGCCAGCAGCTTGGGTGGGACAGGGGGCGTCTACGAGCAGTACTTC. Amino acids: CASSLGGTGGVYEQYF.

The chain has TRBV27 and TRBJ2-7, with unresolved D. Between the trimmed V and J ends, which lost 2 bases and 2 bases, there was a span of 10 bases. Germline assignment: CDR1 MNHEY and CDR2 SMNVEV (reference sequence). The CDR3 contains 14 residues. The DNA for the CDR3 is TGTGCCAGCAGTTTACTTGCGGCGCCCTACGAGCAGTACTTC. Encoded protein: CASSLLAAPYEQYF.

This chain connects TRBV15 to TRBJ1-6; tentative D call: TRBD1 (5 bases). The CDR3 covers 17 residues. Trimming stripped 1 base from V and 7 bases from J, with 17 bases between. Germline V gene lookup returns CDR1 LNHNV and CDR2 YYDKDF (reference sequence). CDR3 in DNA: TGTGCCACCAGCAGAGGGGGCGGAGGGCGTATGAATTCACCCCTCCACTTT. This codes for CATSRGGGGRMNSPLHF.

This chain joins TRBV4-1 and TRBJ1-4, with D possibly matching TRBD1 (5 bases). CDR3 length equals 15 residues. V lost 0 bases to trimming and J lost 10 bases, with 15 bases between them. Germline V gene sequence: CDR1 MGHRA, CDR2 YSYEKL. CDR3 residues: CASSQEAGNIGKLFF. The CDR3, as DNA: TGCGCCAGCAGCCAAGAAGCAGGGAACATCGGAAAACTGTTTTTT.

The V and J genes are TRBV27 and TRBJ1-4, with 10 bases lining up with TRBD1. Trimming removed 5 bases from V and 8 bases from J; junction bases left unmatched: 5. The CDR3 has 14 residues. The germline V gene encodes CDR1 MNHEY and CDR2 SMNVEV (reference sequence). The CDR3 loop is CASSRQGAGEKLFF. DNA for the CDR3: TGTGCCAGCAGTCGACAGGGGGCAGGGGAAAAACTGTTTTTT.

The rearrangement links TRBV11-2 to TRBJ2-3; 9 bases align to TRBD2. After removal of 4 bases from V and 2 bases from J, the junction contained 7 bases not matched to a gene. Germline CDR1 reads SGHAT; CDR2 reads FQNNGV. The CDR3 totals 16 residues. The CDR3 reads CASSSTLAGNTDTQYF. The CDR3 DNA sequence: TGTGCCAGCAGCTCCACGCTAGCGGGGAACACAGATACGCAGTATTTT. Looking up the rest from reference TRBV11-2 and TRBJ2-3 gives the full variable domain: EAGVAQSPRYKIIEKRQSVAFWCNPISGHATLYWYQQILGQGPKLLIQFQNNGVVDDSQLPKDRFSAERLKGVDSTLKIQPAKLEDSAVYLCASSSTLAGNTDTQYFGPGTRLTVL.

This clone was observed a handful of times. The rearrangement links TRBV2 to TRBJ2-3, with 8 nucleotides matching TRBD1. The length of the CDR3 is 15 residues. The germline CDR1 and CDR2 sequences are SNHLY and FYNNEI. V shed 4 bases and J 2 bases; nucleotides not matched to a gene: 5. The CDR3 nucleotides read TGTGCCAGCAGTGGGGACAGGAGCCCCACAGATACGCAGTATTTT. This codes for CASSGDRSPTDTQYF.

The V gene is TRBV4-1, the J gene TRBJ2-5; 10 bases match TRBD2. The CDR3 is made up of 18 amino acids. Germline V gives CDR1 MGHRA, CDR2 YSYEKL. The V and J ends lost 0 bases and 1 base, in that order; junction bases with no gene match: 8. This CDR3 reads CASSQEGAGGPSQETQYF. CDR3 nucleotide sequence: TGCGCCAGCAGCCAAGAGGGAGCGGGGGGGCCGAGCCAAGAGACCCAGTACTTC.

Comments on this clone: At one of its ends the junction is not consistent with the germline gene, which may arise from a read error. V and J are TRBV7-9 and TRBJ2-7, with 11 nucleotides matching TRBD2. The CDR3 loop spans 14 amino acids. Germline assignment: CDR1 SEHNR and CDR2 FQNEAQ (reference sequence). This chain's CDR3 is CASTLAGGNYEQYF. In nucleotides, the CDR3 is TGTGCCAGCACCTTAGCGGGGGGGAACTACGAGCAGTACTTC.

The chain recombines TRBV5-6 with TRBJ1-6; TRBD1 aligns across 7 bases. The CDR3 has 14 residues. The V and J ends lost 4 bases and 10 bases, in that order; junction bases with no gene match: 8. Germline CDR1 SGHDT, CDR2 YYEEEE. CDR3 DNA: TGTGCCAGCAGCCTCCAGGGGGTGAGATCACCCCTCCACTTT. Translating gives CASSLQGVRSPLHF.

The chain recombines TRBV2 with TRBJ2-1; 12 bases line up with TRBD2. The germline V gene has CDR1 SNHLY and CDR2 FYNNEI. The CDR3 consists of 14 residues. V gave up 6 bases and J gave up 5 bases; unmatched junction bases: 2. The CDR3 bases are TGTGCCAGCAGCAGACTAGCGGGGGACAATGAGCAGTTCTTC. Amino acids: CASSRLAGDNEQFF.